A selection of T cell receptor beta chains follows, all from one sample in a study of T cell repertoires in cytomegalovirus infection. MiXCR was run by TCRdb on the reads, yielding one entry per CDR3 protein. The sample includes about 900,000 distinct CDR3 sequences, roughly 30% of them seen just once. Antigens of these TCRs are unknown. This specimen consisted of cultured CD8+ T cells from PBMCs, obtained from culture after CMV antigen stimulation. The receptor set was obtained from a human donor in good health (CMV status not recorded). Some clones in this sample may be carry-over from other donors' samples. Each CDR3 is given with its conserved first and last residue. Each record gives: V gene, D gene, clone size, J gene, CDR3 DNA, CDR3 protein. The D gene is left open where the match is weak. Not every row has a clone size; where given, it reads once, few, many or a size class.

V gene: TRBV6-6; D gene: -; clone size: -; J gene: TRBJ1-5; CDR3 DNA: TGTGCCAGCAGTTACTCTGCAGGTCCTTCCCCCCAGCATTTT; CDR3 protein: CASSYSAGPSPQHF
V gene: TRBV13; D gene: TRBD1; clone size: many; J gene: TRBJ1-6; CDR3 DNA: TGTGCCAGCAGCACACGGGACAGGAGTAGGGCACCCCTCCACTTT; CDR3 protein: CASSTRDRSRAPLHF
V gene: TRBV7-8; D gene: -; clone size: many; J gene: TRBJ2-1; CDR3 DNA: TGTGCCAGCAGCTTAATAGATTCCTACAATGAGCAGTTCTTC; CDR3 protein: CASSLIDSYNEQFF
V gene: TRBV12-3/TRBV12-4; D gene: -; clone size: many; J gene: TRBJ1-1; CDR3 DNA: TGTGCCAGCACCTGGACGGTGAACACTGAAGCTTTCTTT; CDR3 protein: CASTWTVNTEAFF
V gene: TRBV10-3; D gene: -; clone size: -; J gene: TRBJ1-1; CDR3 DNA: TGTGCCATCAGTGACCCCGCTAGTTACAACACTGAAGCTTTCTTT; CDR3 protein: CAISDPASYNTEAFF
V gene: TRBV6-2/TRBV6-3; D gene: -; clone size: few; J gene: TRBJ1-5; CDR3 DNA: TGTGCCAGCACCCCCCGGTGGAATCAGCCCCAGCATTTT; CDR3 protein: CASTPRWNQPQHF
V gene: TRBV7-6; D gene: TRBD2; clone size: many; J gene: TRBJ2-2; CDR3 DNA: TGTGCCAGCAGCATGACACATAGCGGGGGGGCCTTCACCGGGGAGCTGTTTTTT; CDR3 protein: CASSMTHSGGAFTGELFF
V gene: TRBV9; D gene: -; clone size: -; J gene: TRBJ1-4; CDR3 DNA: TGTGCCAGCGCCATCGGGCTAGTCCCAAATGAAAAACTGTTTTTT; CDR3 protein: CASAIGLVPNEKLFF
V gene: TRBV5-4; D gene: -; clone size: -; J gene: TRBJ2-3; CDR3 DNA: TGTGCCAGCAGCTTGAATGCCCGCCTTACGTATTTT; CDR3 protein: CASSLNARLTYF
V gene: TRBV7-6; D gene: -; clone size: -; J gene: TRBJ1-1; CDR3 DNA: TGTGCCAGCAGCTACGGGGCGCGGAACACTGAAGCTTTCTTT; CDR3 protein: CASSYGARNTEAFF
V gene: TRBV13; D gene: -; clone size: many; J gene: TRBJ2-1; CDR3 DNA: TGTGCCAGCAGCGCCACCGGTGGTTATGAGCAGTTCTTC; CDR3 protein: CASSATGGYEQFF
V gene: TRBV6-4; D gene: TRBD2; clone size: -; J gene: TRBJ2-2; CDR3 DNA: TGTGCCAGCAGTGACGGGACTAGCGGCTCCGGGGAGCTGTTTTTT; CDR3 protein: CASSDGTSGSGELFF
V gene: TRBV2; D gene: -; clone size: -; J gene: TRBJ1-4; CDR3 DNA: TGTGCCAGCAGCGGGACGTATGAAAAACTGTTTTTT; CDR3 protein: CASSGTYEKLFF
V gene: TRBV19; D gene: -; clone size: -; J gene: TRBJ1-1; CDR3 DNA: TGTGCCAGTAGTTTACTCCCAACTCGGGTGAACACTGAAGCTTTCTTT; CDR3 protein: CASSLLPTRVNTEAFF
V gene: TRBV7-9; D gene: TRBD2; clone size: -; J gene: TRBJ2-1; CDR3 DNA: TGTGCCAGCAGCTCCTCGGTAGCGGGGATCTACAATGAGCAGTTCTTC; CDR3 protein: CASSSSVAGIYNEQFF
V gene: TRBV3-1; D gene: -; clone size: -; J gene: TRBJ2-5; CDR3 DNA: TGTGCCAGCAGCCAAGCATTAGGGTTGGAGACCCAGTACTTC; CDR3 protein: CASSQALGLETQYF
V gene: TRBV7-9; D gene: -; clone size: many; J gene: TRBJ2-6; CDR3 DNA: TGTGCCAGCAAAGGGCCTGGGGCCAACGTCCTGACTTTC; CDR3 protein: CASKGPGANVLTF
V gene: TRBV28; D gene: TRBD1; clone size: -; J gene: TRBJ1-2; CDR3 DNA: TGTGCCACCGGTAATCCGGGACAGGGGGCCAACTATGGCTACACCTTC; CDR3 protein: CATGNPGQGANYGYTF
V gene: TRBV27; D gene: -; clone size: -; J gene: TRBJ2-5; CDR3 DNA: TGTGCCAGCACCTTGGGAGGGGGGCCGGGGGAGACCCAGTACTTC; CDR3 protein: CASTLGGGPGETQYF
V gene: TRBV6-5; D gene: -; clone size: -; J gene: TRBJ1-2; CDR3 DNA: TGTGCCAGCAGTTACTCGATGGGGGGTTCGGGGTATGGCTACACCTTC; CDR3 protein: CASSYSMGGSGYGYTF
V gene: TRBV19; D gene: -; clone size: few; J gene: TRBJ2-1; CDR3 DNA: TGTGCCAGTAGTATTGTCGACCTAGTACTTAATGAGCAGTTCTTC; CDR3 protein: CASSIVDLVLNEQFF
V gene: TRBV27; D gene: -; clone size: many; J gene: TRBJ1-2; CDR3 DNA: TGTGCCAGCAGCCCGACAGGCTCCCTCTATGGCTACACCTTC; CDR3 protein: CASSPTGSLYGYTF
V gene: TRBV6-6; D gene: -; clone size: -; J gene: TRBJ1-2; CDR3 DNA: TGTGCCAGCAGCAACGGGGGGGATTCTAACTATGGCTACACCTTC; CDR3 protein: CASSNGGDSNYGYTF
V gene: TRBV19; D gene: TRBD1; clone size: -; J gene: TRBJ2-7; CDR3 DNA: TGTGCCAGTAGTCCCTTTCAGGGGGCGCGGTACGAGCAGTACTTC; CDR3 protein: CASSPFQGARYEQYF
V gene: TRBV10-3; D gene: -; clone size: -; J gene: TRBJ2-2; CDR3 DNA: TGTGCCGCCACAGGGTCCGGGGAGCTGTTTTTT; CDR3 protein: CAATGSGELFF
V gene: TRBV7-2; D gene: -; clone size: many; J gene: TRBJ1-4; CDR3 DNA: TGTGCCAGCAGTGATGGGGAAAAACTGTTTTTT; CDR3 protein: CASSDGEKLFF